Below are 6 T cell receptor beta chains sequenced from a single sample in a study of T cell repertoires in cytomegalovirus infection. TCRdb analysed the reads with MiXCR anew, one entry per CDR3 protein. The table has about 470,000 distinct CDR3 sequences, about 39% seen once. These receptors lack a known antigen. Specimen: cultured PBMCs, collected from culture after CMV antigen stimulation. The receptors derive from a human donor in good health (CMV status not recorded). Some clones in this sample may be carry-over from other donors' samples.

The DNA of the CDR3 is TGTGCCAGCAGTCGTCCGGCGAAGTCCTACAATGAGCAGTTCTTC. It specifies CASSRPAKSYNEQFF. The genes are TRBV6-5 and TRBJ2-1; D not resolved. The germline V and J ends were trimmed by 5 bases and 1 base, with 12 bases remaining between them. The CDR3 length is 15 residues. Germline V gives CDR1 MNHEY, CDR2 SVGAGI.

The CDR3 region has the DNA TGCAGTGCTAGAGATCCGGGGGAAGGCAATCAGCCCCAGCATTTT. Its protein is CSARDPGEGNQPQHF. The rearrangement uses TRBV20-1 and TRBJ1-5; a possible D gene is TRBD1 (5 bases). With 0 bases removed from V and 2 bases from J, the gap between germline ends came to 11 bases. The CDR3 runs 15 residues. The germline V gene has CDR1 DFQATT and CDR2 SNEGSKA (reference sequence).

V and J are TRBV4-3 and TRBJ1-2, with TRBD1 matching over 8 bases. The CDR3 contains 17 residues. Germline-derived CDR1 and CDR2 are LGHNA and YSLEER. V lost 1 base, J lost 5 bases, and 12 bases stayed unmatched. The CDR3, as DNA: TGCGCCAGCAGCCAAGGCCTTAATGACAGGGGTGGATATGGCTACACCTTC. Translating it yields CASSQGLNDRGGYGYTF.

This clonotype was observed a single time. The chain couples TRBV4-2 to TRBJ1-2; no firm D call. CDR1 LGHNA and CDR2 YNFKEQ come from the germline V gene. The CDR3 runs 15 residues. Trimming took off 1 base at V and 4 bases at J, with 13 bases between the two ends. Here the CDR3 DNA reads TGTGCCAGCAGCCAAGGTTTAGGGTATGGCTATGGCTACACCTTC. Translated: CASSQGLGYGYGYTF.

This clonotype came up a few times. The CDR3 protein is CASSQDLWGSPEAFF. DNA for the CDR3: TGTGCCAGCAGCCAAGATCTGTGGGGTTCCCCTGAAGCTTTCTTT. This chain joins TRBV3-1 and TRBJ1-1; D unresolved. Trimming removed 0 bases from V and 6 bases from J, with 14 bases in between. The CDR3 is made up of 15 amino acids. Per germline, CDR1 LGHDT and CDR2 YNNKEL (reference sequence).

The J gene is TRBJ1-1, the V gene TRBV11-2, with TRBD1 as a possible D gene (6 bases). The CDR3 is 15 residues long. From germline, CDR1 is SGHAT and CDR2 FQNNGV. Trimming cost V 3 bases and J 6 bases, with 17 bases left between them. As DNA, the CDR3 is TGTGCCAGCAGCTTGACAGGAGGGTACGTGGCTGAAGCTTTCTTT. Amino acid sequence: CASSLTGGYVAEAFF.